Presented here are 24 T cell receptor beta chains from one specimen sequenced in a study of blood T cell repertoires in COVID-19. Some clones are missing from TCRdb's copy, which holds only in-frame ones; the method was immunoSEQ multiplex PCR. The data contain about 390,000 clones, about 87% of them singletons. What was sequenced was peripheral blood. The receptors here all came from a woman aged 60-70 years with COVID-19, enrolled during active disease.

V is TRBV10-2 and J is TRBJ1-1; D is uncertain. Trimming left V 8 bases short and J 1 base short, with 5 bases between. CDR1 WSHSY and CDR2 SAAADI come from the germline V gene. The length of the CDR3 is 11 residues. The DNA of the CDR3 is TGCGCCAGCGTTAAGAACACTGAAGCTTTCTTT. Protein product: CASVKNTEAFF.

The rearrangement uses TRBV5-1 and TRBJ1-4; D is perhaps TRBD1 (6 bases). Germline V gene sequence: CDR1 SGHRS, CDR2 YFSETQ. Between the trimmed V and J ends, which lost 2 bases and 5 bases, there was a span of 10 bases. The CDR3 covers 14 residues. Here the CDR3 DNA reads TGCGCCAGCAGCTTTAGCACAGGGAATGAAAAACTGTTTTTT. Its translation: CASSFSTGNEKLFF.

The genes are TRBV6-5 and TRBJ1-2; 7 bases map to TRBD1. J was trimmed by 5 bases and V by 7 bases; bases with no gene match: 10. Germline V gene data show CDR1 as MNHEY and CDR2 as SVGAGI. CDR3 length equals 14 residues. CDR3 residues: CASKSGGTAYGYTF. Written as DNA, the CDR3 is TGTGCCAGCAAATCCGGAGGGACAGCTTATGGCTACACCTTC.

The chain carries TRBV5-1 and TRBJ1-6, with D maybe TRBD1 (5 bases). The V gene's germline CDR1 is SGHRS and CDR2 YFSETQ. Trimming removed 6 bases from V and 0 bases from J, with 10 bases in between. This CDR3 is built from 15 residues. DNA of the CDR3: TGCGCCAGCACCCGACAGAGCTCCTATAATTCACCCCTCCACTTT. Translating it yields CASTRQSSYNSPLHF.

The rearrangement uses TRBV28 and TRBJ2-3; 9 bases line up with TRBD2. This CDR3 has 17 amino acids. Germline V gives CDR1 MDHEN, CDR2 SYDVKM. The ends lost 5 bases at V and 2 bases at J; junction bases unmatched: 11. The CDR3 DNA follows: TGTGCCAGCAGTGCCTATTTAGCGGGGGTGTCCACAGATACGCAGTATTTT. This translates into CASSAYLAGVSTDTQYF.

This chain links TRBV28 with TRBJ2-7; 8 nucleotides match TRBD1. Germline V gene data show CDR1 as MDHEN and CDR2 as SYDVKM. CDR3 length: 16 amino acids. V was pared by 7 bases and J by 3 bases, with 14 bases of the junction left unmatched. The CDR3 loop reads CASIKTRGPPIYEQYF. The DNA for the CDR3 is TGTGCCAGCATTAAAACCAGGGGGCCTCCAATCTACGAGCAGTACTTC.

The J gene is TRBJ2-2, the V gene TRBV11-2; unclear D gene. Germline values: CDR1 SGHAT, CDR2 FQNNGV. V lost 3 bases and J 2 bases, leaving 7 bases between the germline ends. CDR3 size: 14 residues. The DNA for the CDR3 is TGTGCCAGCAGCTTGTTAGTCAACACCGGGGAGCTGTTTTTT. It yields the protein CASSLLVNTGELFF.

The chain recombines TRBV18 with TRBJ1-5, with no clear D. Germline V CDR1 and CDR2: KGHSH, LQKENI. The CDR3 extends over 16 amino acids. Trimming cost V 3 bases and J 2 bases, with 14 bases left between them. CDR3 DNA: TGTGCCAGCTCACCTTCGGGTAGCAGAGGCAATCAGCCCCAGCATTTT. As protein: CASSPSGSRGNQPQHF.

V is TRBV2 and J is TRBJ2-1; 7 bases agree with TRBD1. The length of the CDR3 is 14 residues. Germline values: CDR1 SNHLY, CDR2 FYNNEI. Trimming took 7 bases from V and 3 from J; bases not matched to a gene: 6. The CDR3, as DNA: TGTGCCAGCATTCCGGGACAGAACTACAATGAGCAGTTCTTC. Translating it yields CASIPGQNYNEQFF. The full variable domain, its missing parts supplied by reference TRBV2 and TRBJ2-1, is EPEVTQTPSHQVTQMGQEVILRCVPISNHLYFYWYRQILGQKVEFLVSFYNNEISEKSEIFDDQFSVERPDGSNFTLKIRSTKLEDSAMYFCASIPGQNYNEQFFGPGTRLTVL.

This chain uses TRBV6-6 with TRBJ1-1, with D perhaps matching TRBD1 (5 bases). CDR1 MNHNY and CDR2 SVGAGI come from the germline V gene (reference sequence). The CDR3 has 14 residues. Trimming removed 6 bases from V and 4 bases from J, with 15 bases in between. CDR3 DNA: TGTGCCAGCAGCCGATCCAGGGAGGGCACTGAAGCTTTCTTT. This sequence encodes CASSRSREGTEAFF.

The CDR3 DNA follows: TGTGCCAGCAGCTCTAGCGGGGGGGCCCTACCCAAAAACATTCAGTACTTC. It is translated as CASSSSGGALPKNIQYF. V is TRBV7-2 and J is TRBJ2-4, with 12 bases fitting TRBD2. V lost 4 bases to trimming and J lost 2 bases; unmatched junction nucleotides: 6. CDR1 and CDR2 (germline): SGHTA, FQGNSA. The CDR3 runs 17 residues.

This chain links TRBV5-6 with TRBJ1-1, with a possible D match to TRBD1 (6 bases). The germline CDR1 and CDR2 sequences are SGHDT and YYEEEE. V lost 4 bases to trimming and J lost 0 bases, with 13 bases between them. This CDR3 contains 15 residues. The CDR3 DNA is TGTGCCAGCAGCGCCCCGGACAGTTTGAACACTGAAGCTTTCTTT. Protein sequence: CASSAPDSLNTEAFF.

This chain uses TRBV7-8 with TRBJ1-1; D possibly corresponds to TRBD1 (6 bases). Germline V CDR1 and CDR2: SGHVS, FQNEAQ. V was trimmed by 3 bases and J by 2 bases, leaving 10 bases between them. The CDR3 covers 14 residues. This CDR3 is CASSFRTDNTEAFF. Written as DNA, the CDR3 is TGTGCCAGCAGCTTTAGGACAGACAACACTGAAGCTTTCTTT.

CDR3 in DNA: TGCGCCAGCAGCACGGAACTAAGGGAGACCCAGTACTTC. It is translated as CASSTELRETQYF. The rearrangement uses TRBV5-1 and TRBJ2-5; D is unresolved. The CDR3 consists of 13 residues. Trimming left V 4 bases short and J 5 bases short, with 12 bases between. Germline V gene sequence: CDR1 SGHRS, CDR2 YFSETQ. The full variable domain, in which reference TRBV5-1 and TRBJ2-5 provide the parts outside the CDR3, is KAGVTQTPRYLIKTRGQQVTLSCSPISGHRSVSWYQQTPGQGLQFLFEYFSETQRNKGNFPGRFSGRQFSNSRSEMNVSTLELGDSALYLCASSTELRETQYFGPGTRLLVL.

V is TRBV19 and J is TRBJ2-2; D is possibly TRBD1 (5 bases). CDR1 and CDR2 (germline): LNHDA, SQIVND (reference sequence). This CDR3 region has 15 residues. Trimming took 4 bases from V and 6 from J, leaving 15 bases between them. The CDR3 protein is CASSSLREPSGELFF. CDR3 in DNA: TGTGCCAGTAGTAGTCTCAGGGAACCATCCGGGGAGCTGTTTTTT.

Concerning this clone: The same CDR3 arises from other DNA sequences in this sample as well. The V and J genes are TRBV6-5 and TRBJ1-1; a weak D match, TRBD1 (6 bases). The CDR3 runs 14 residues. V was pared by 4 bases and J by 0 bases, with 9 bases between. The germline V gene has CDR1 MNHEY and CDR2 SVGAGI. CDR3 residues: CASSLQGVNTEAFF. The CDR3 DNA follows: TGTGCCAGCAGTTTACAGGGAGTGAACACTGAAGCTTTCTTT.

The chain links TRBV5-8 to TRBJ1-4, with D tentatively TRBD1 (5 bases). CDR1 and CDR2 (germline): SGHTS, YDEGEE. This CDR3 comprises 14 residues. V lost 2 bases to trimming and J lost 7 bases, with 12 bases between them. CDR3 sequence (DNA): TGTGCCAGCAGCTTCAGGGCTGAAAGTGAAAAACTGTTTTTT. It yields the protein CASSFRAESEKLFF.

This CDR3 is CATSFGTGDVNYGYTF. Here the CDR3 DNA reads TGTGCCACCAGCTTCGGGACAGGGGACGTTAACTATGGCTACACCTTC. This chain joins TRBV24-1 and TRBJ1-2; 10 positions match TRBD1. Germline lookup yields CDR1 KGHDR and CDR2 SFDVKD. The CDR3 runs 16 residues. V was pared by 7 bases and J by 1 base, with 8 bases of the junction left unmatched.

The rearrangement joins TRBV3-1 (or the pseudogene TRBV3-2) to TRBJ1-6; 10 bases align to TRBD1. V lost 4 bases and J lost 7; bases outside the gene matches: 4. CDR3 length: 15 amino acids. In germline, CDR1 is LGHDT, CDR2 YNNKEL (reference sequence). CDR3 nucleotide sequence: TGTGCCAGCAGCCCCCGGACAGGGGGGAATTCACCCCTCCACTTT. This codes for CASSPRTGGNSPLHF.

This clone was detected only once. The chain's CDR3 is CASSLRASGGASTDTQYF. The CDR3 DNA reads as TGTGCCAGCAGCTTACGGGCTAGCGGGGGGGCTAGCACAGATACGCAGTATTTT. This chain links TRBV13 with TRBJ2-3, with 12 bases fitting TRBD2. This CDR3 is built from 18 residues. V lost 2 bases and J lost 0; bases outside the gene matches: 6. Germline loops: CDR1 PRHDT, CDR2 FYEKMQ (reference sequence). The full variable domain, with the rest looked up from reference TRBV13 and TRBJ2-3, is AAGVIQSPRHLIKEKRETATLKCYPIPRHDTVYWYQQGPGQDPQFLISFYEKMQSDKGSIPDRFSAQQFSDYHSELNMSSLELGDSALYFCASSLRASGGASTDTQYFGPGTRLTVL.

The chain employs TRBV19 and TRBJ1-2; the match to TRBD1 covers 7 bases. The CDR3 spans 13 residues. The germline gives CDR1 LNHDA, CDR2 SQIVND (reference sequence). J gave up 1 base and V 7 bases, and 3 bases lay outside the gene matches. This CDR3 is CASTGGFNYGYTF. The CDR3 coding sequence is TGTGCCAGTACAGGGGGTTTTAACTATGGCTACACCTTC.

This clone was seen a handful of times. The chain employs TRBV5-1 and TRBJ1-5, with D possibly TRBD1 on 5 matching bases. Germline CDR1 and CDR2: SGHRS and YFSETQ. V shed 0 bases and J shed 7 bases, with 11 bases lying between them. The CDR3 runs 14 residues. CDR3 nucleotides: TGCGCCAGCAGCTTGGCCTCAGGGATCCAGCCCCAGCATTTT. Its translation is CASSLASGIQPQHF.

This clone was observed a single time. The V and J genes are TRBV4-1 and TRBJ2-2; 13 bases align to TRBD2. Germline CDR1 MGHRA, CDR2 YSYEKL. The CDR3 extends over 18 amino acids. J gave up 3 bases and V 2 bases, and 6 bases lay outside the gene matches. The CDR3 region has the DNA TGCGCCAGCAGCCAACCCCTGACTAGCGGGGGGTACACCGGGGAGCTGTTTTTT. The encoded protein is CASSQPLTSGGYTGELFF.

The chain carries TRBV6-5 and TRBJ1-6; D is possibly TRBD1 (5 bases). V was cut by 6 bases and J by 7 bases, with 16 bases left in between. The CDR3 has 15 amino acids. Per germline, CDR1 MNHEY and CDR2 SVGAGI. The CDR3 DNA reads as TGTGCCAGCAGGTGGACCCCGGGGGTGAATTCACCCCTCCACTTT. Translated: CASRWTPGVNSPLHF.